These 12 T cell receptor beta chains came from one sample sequenced in a study of tumor and adjacent non-tumor tissue in lung cancer. No cell sorting was done before RNA was extracted from the tissue. A modified ARM-PCR protocol with three rounds of nested PCR amplified TCRbeta. TCRdb used MiXCR to reprocess the multiplex PCR reads, holding one entry per CDR3 protein. The table records fewer than 120,000 distinct CDR3 sequences, 84% of them present only once. Sequenced input: lung tumor tissue. The receptors shown here come from an older man with non-small cell lung cancer.

By proportion, this clonotype is medium-sized. The V call is TRBV4-1, the J call TRBJ2-1; 16 bases fit TRBD2. There are 19 residues in the CDR3. The germline V gene has CDR1 MGHRA and CDR2 YSYEKL. The trim removed 3 bases at V and 7 bases at J, leaving 12 bases unmatched. CDR3 sequence reads: CASSHPGLAGGPGKNEQFF. As DNA, the CDR3 is TGCGCCAGCAGCCATCCGGGACTAGCGGGGGGGCCAGGTAAAAATGAGCAGTTCTTC.

V and J are TRBV14 and TRBJ2-5; 7 positions match TRBD2. V was pared by 6 bases and J by 4 bases, with 14 bases of the junction left unmatched. CDR1 SGHDN and CDR2 FVKESK come from the germline V gene. This CDR3 is built from 16 residues. The CDR3 bases are TGTGCCAGCAGTCCCCCCGGGACTATAAGTCCAGAGACCCAGTACTTC. Residues: CASSPPGTISPETQYF.

This clonotype came up once. The junction shows a germline mismatch at one end, possibly a read error. The genes are TRBV12-3 or TRBV12-4 and TRBJ2-1, with 7 bases fitting TRBD1. This CDR3 contains 13 residues. The CDR3 here is CACSLGRGSEQFF. The CDR3 DNA reads as TGTGCCTGCAGTTTAGGCAGGGGGAGTGAGCAGTTCTTC.

The chain links TRBV7-8 to TRBJ2-2; D perhaps matches TRBD2 (7 bases). This CDR3 contains 16 residues. Trimming stripped 6 bases from V and 5 bases from J, with 19 bases between. Germline values: CDR1 SGHVS, CDR2 FQNEAQ. The CDR3 sequence: CASRNTGRGWTGELFF. The CDR3 DNA is TGTGCCAGCAGAAATACGGGGAGGGGGTGGACCGGGGAGCTGTTTTTT.

On this clonotype: A junction boundary mismatches the germline segment, possibly from a read error. In nucleotides, the CDR3 is TGTGCCATCTCCGGCGGGAGGGACAATGGGCAGTTCTTC. As protein: CAISGGRDNGQFF. The gene calls are TRBV10-3 and TRBJ2-1; 9 bases line up with TRBD2. The CDR3 is made up of 13 amino acids. CDR1 ENHRY and CDR2 SYGVKD come from the germline V gene.

In regard to this clonotype: As the CDR3 is not closed by the conserved phenylalanine or tryptophan, this likely results from a read error. The CDR3 nucleotides are TGCAGCGTTCAGGACACCTCCTACGAGCAGTACCTC. This gives the protein CSVQDTSYEQYL. V is TRBV29-1 and J is TRBJ2-7; possible D gene TRBD1, 5 bases. CDR3 length: 12 amino acids. V was clipped by 5 bases and J by 0 bases, with 8 bases between them. The V gene's germline CDR1 is SQVTM and CDR2 ANQGSEA.

To note about this clonotype: The junction departs from the called germline gene at one end, perhaps through a read error. This chain uses TRBV6-1 with TRBJ2-7, with TRBD2 as a possible D gene (5 bases). The CDR3 has 14 residues. From germline, CDR1 is MNHNS and CDR2 SASEGT. CDR3: CASSGQAESCEQCF. The CDR3, as DNA: TGTGCCAGCAGTGGACAAGCGGAGAGCTGCGAGCAGTGCTTC.

This clonotype was seen more than once but under ten times. Because it lacks the conserved phenylalanine or tryptophan at the end, this CDR3 is likely a read error. The chain links TRBV5-1 to TRBJ2-2; the D is unclear. The length of the CDR3 is 11 residues. V gave up 2 bases and J gave up 6 bases, with 2 bases separating them. Germline V CDR1 and CDR2: SGHRS, YFSETQ. CDR3 region: CASSFSGELFY. The CDR3 DNA sequence: TGCGCCAGCAGCTTTTCCGGGGAGCTGTTTTAT.

Worth noting for this clonotype: The conserved final phenylalanine or tryptophan is absent from the CDR3, which likely points to a read error. It is unclear where the CDR3 begins or ends on the DNA, so no DNA is shown, and the CDR3 is as TCRdb lists it. The chain carries TRBV12-3 or TRBV12-4 and TRBJ1-2; the DNA was not used to check the table's D call, TRBD1. The CDR3 is 17 residues long, counting both termini. The CDR3 region is CASSLKRGTGINYGYTL.

Remarks on this clonotype: One end of the junction is discordant with germline, which a read error may explain. The chain joins TRBV4-1 to TRBJ1-5; unclear D gene. The CDR3 is 18 residues long. Germline-derived CDR1 and CDR2 are MGHRA and YSYEKL. DNA for the CDR3: TGCGCCAGCAGCCTCCTTCCAGGCAGACTCTATAGCAATCAGCCCCTGCATTTT. Translated: CASSLLPGRLYSNQPLHF.

The J gene is TRBJ2-7, the V gene TRBV20-1; the D gene is possibly TRBD1 (7 bases). There are 15 residues in the CDR3. In germline, CDR1 is DFQATT, CDR2 SNEGSKA (reference sequence). In DNA, the CDR3 is TGCAGAGTTGGAGATGGGGGGACAGACACCTACGAGCAGTACTTC. This gives the protein CRVGDGGTDTYEQYF.

V usage is TRBV29-1 and J usage is TRBJ2-7; TRBD2 agrees at 9 bases. The germline V gene encodes CDR1 SQVTM and CDR2 ANQGSEA. This CDR3 spans 14 amino acids. Losses at the gene ends were 3 bases for V and 3 bases for J; bases not matched to a gene: 6. The CDR3 coding sequence is TGCAGCGTTGACGGAATAGCGGGAGTCTACGAGCAGTACTTC. Protein sequence: CSVDGIAGVYEQYF.